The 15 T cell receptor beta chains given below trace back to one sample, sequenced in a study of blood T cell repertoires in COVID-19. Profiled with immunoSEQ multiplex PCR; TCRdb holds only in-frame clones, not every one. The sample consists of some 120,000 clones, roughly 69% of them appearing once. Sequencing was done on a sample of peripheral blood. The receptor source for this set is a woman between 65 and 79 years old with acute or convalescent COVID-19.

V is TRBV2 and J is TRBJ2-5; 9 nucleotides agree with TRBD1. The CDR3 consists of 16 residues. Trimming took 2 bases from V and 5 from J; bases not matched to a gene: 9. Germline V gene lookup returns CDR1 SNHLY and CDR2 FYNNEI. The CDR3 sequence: CASSESGTGFRETQYF. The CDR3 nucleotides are TGTGCCAGCAGTGAATCGGGGACAGGGTTTCGGGAGACCCAGTACTTC. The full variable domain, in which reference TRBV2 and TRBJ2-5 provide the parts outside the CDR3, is EPEVTQTPSHQVTQMGQEVILRCVPISNHLYFYWYRQILGQKVEFLVSFYNNEISEKSEIFDDQFSVERPDGSNFTLKIRSTKLEDSAMYFCASSESGTGFRETQYFGPGTRLLVL.

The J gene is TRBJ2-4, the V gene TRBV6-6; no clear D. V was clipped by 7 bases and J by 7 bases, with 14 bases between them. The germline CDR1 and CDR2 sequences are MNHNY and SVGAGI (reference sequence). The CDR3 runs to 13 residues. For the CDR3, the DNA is TGTGCCAGCATGGGCCAAAACGATAACATTCAGTACTTC. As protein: CASMGQNDNIQYF.

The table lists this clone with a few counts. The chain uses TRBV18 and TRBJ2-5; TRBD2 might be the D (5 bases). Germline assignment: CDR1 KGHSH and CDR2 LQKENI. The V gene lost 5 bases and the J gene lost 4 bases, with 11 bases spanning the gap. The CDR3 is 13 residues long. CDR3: CASSTSEGETQYF. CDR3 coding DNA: TGTGCCAGCTCAACCAGTGAGGGAGAGACCCAGTACTTC.

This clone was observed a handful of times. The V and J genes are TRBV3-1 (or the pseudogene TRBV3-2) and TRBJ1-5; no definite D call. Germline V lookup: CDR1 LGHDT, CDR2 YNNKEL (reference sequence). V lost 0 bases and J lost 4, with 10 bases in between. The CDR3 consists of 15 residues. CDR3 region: CASSQDVTPNQPQHF. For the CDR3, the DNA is TGTGCCAGCAGCCAAGACGTGACTCCAAATCAGCCCCAGCATTTT.

The CDR3: CSVEGQSLTDTQYF. CDR3 sequence (DNA): TGCAGCGTTGAGGGGCAATCCCTCACAGATACGCAGTATTTT. V usage is TRBV29-1 and J usage is TRBJ2-3, with a tentative D call TRBD1 (5 bases). The V end lost 3 bases, the J end lost 2 bases, and 12 bases lay between the germline ends. Germline CDR1 is SQVTM and CDR2 is ANQGSEA. This CDR3 is 14 amino acids long.

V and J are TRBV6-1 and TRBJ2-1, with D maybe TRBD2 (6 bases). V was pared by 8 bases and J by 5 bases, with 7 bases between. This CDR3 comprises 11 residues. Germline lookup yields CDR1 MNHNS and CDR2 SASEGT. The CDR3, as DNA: TGTGCCAGCGGGAGGAACAATGAGCAGTTCTTC. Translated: CASGRNNEQFF.

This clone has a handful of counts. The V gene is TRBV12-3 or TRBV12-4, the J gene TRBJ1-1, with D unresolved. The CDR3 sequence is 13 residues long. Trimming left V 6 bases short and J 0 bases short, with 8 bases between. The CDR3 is CASSRTVNTEAFF. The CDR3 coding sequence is TGTGCCAGCAGCAGGACTGTGAACACTGAAGCTTTCTTT.

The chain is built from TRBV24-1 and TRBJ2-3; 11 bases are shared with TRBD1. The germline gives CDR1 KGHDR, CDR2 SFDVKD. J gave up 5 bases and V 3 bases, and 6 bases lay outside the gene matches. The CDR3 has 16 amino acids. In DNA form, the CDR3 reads TGTGCCACCAGTGATACGGACAGGGGGCGCGGAGATACGCAGTATTTT. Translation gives CATSDTDRGRGDTQYF.

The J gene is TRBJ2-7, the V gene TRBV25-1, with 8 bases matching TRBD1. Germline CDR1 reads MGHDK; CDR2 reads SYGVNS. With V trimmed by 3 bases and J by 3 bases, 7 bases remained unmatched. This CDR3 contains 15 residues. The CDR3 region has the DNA TGTGCCAGCAGTGAGAGGGCAGGGGGCTTCTACGAGCAGTACTTC. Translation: CASSERAGGFYEQYF.

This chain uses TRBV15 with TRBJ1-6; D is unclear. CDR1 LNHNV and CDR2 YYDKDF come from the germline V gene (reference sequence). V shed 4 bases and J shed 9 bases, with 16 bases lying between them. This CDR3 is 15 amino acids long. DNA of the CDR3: TGTGCCACCAGCACCGGGTCCTCTCGCGCTTCACCCCTCCACTTT. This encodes CATSTGSSRASPLHF.

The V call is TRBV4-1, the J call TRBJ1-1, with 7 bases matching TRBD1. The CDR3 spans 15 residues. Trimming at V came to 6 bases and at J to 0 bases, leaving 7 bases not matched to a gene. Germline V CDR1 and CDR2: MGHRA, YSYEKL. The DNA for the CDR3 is TGCGCCAGCAGTCTCAGGGGGGTTATGAACACTGAAGCTTTCTTT. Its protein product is CASSLRGVMNTEAFF.

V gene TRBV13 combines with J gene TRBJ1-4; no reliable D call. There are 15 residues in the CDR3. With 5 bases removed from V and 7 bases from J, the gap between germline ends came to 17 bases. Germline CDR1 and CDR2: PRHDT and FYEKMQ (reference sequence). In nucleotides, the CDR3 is TGTGCCAGCAGCGAAAGGTCACTAGAGGGTGAAAAACTGTTTTTT. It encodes CASSERSLEGEKLFF.

The CDR3 bases are TGTGCCAGCAGCTTGGCCGGGTCATCCCTCGACAGGGCAAACTACGAGCAGTACTTC. It translates to CASSLAGSSLDRANYEQYF. The rearrangement joins TRBV5-5 to TRBJ2-7; 7 nucleotides match TRBD1. From germline, CDR1 is SGHKS and CDR2 YYEKEE (reference sequence). V lost 0 bases, J lost 3 bases, and 18 bases stayed unmatched. The CDR3 consists of 19 residues.

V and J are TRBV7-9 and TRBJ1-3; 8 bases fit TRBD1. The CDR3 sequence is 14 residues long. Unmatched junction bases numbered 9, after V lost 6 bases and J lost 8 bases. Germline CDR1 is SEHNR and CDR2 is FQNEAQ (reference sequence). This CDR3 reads CASSSRGQGYTIYF. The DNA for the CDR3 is TGTGCCAGCAGTTCACGTGGACAGGGATACACCATATATTTT. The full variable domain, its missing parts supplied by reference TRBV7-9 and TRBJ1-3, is DTGVSQNPRHKITKRGQNVTFRCDPISEHNRLYWYRQTLGQGPEFLTYFQNEAQLEKSRLLSDRFSAERPKGSFSTLEIQRTEQGDSAMYLCASSSRGQGYTIYFGEGSWLTVV.

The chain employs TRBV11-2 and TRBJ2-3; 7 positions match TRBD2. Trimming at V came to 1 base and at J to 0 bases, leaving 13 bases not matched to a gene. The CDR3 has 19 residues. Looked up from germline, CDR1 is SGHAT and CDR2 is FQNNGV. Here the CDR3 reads CASSLVGGFRGDSTDTQYF. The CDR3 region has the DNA TGTGCCAGCAGCTTAGTAGGTGGTTTCCGGGGGGATAGCACAGATACGCAGTATTTT.